The clone carrying this TCR beta chain showed up just a few times. Clones were read by immunoSEQ multiplex PCR, and TCRdb kept only the in-frame ones, dropping some. The table lists 95,000 to 150,000 clones, more than 65% of them singletons. Between the trimmed V and J ends, which lost 0 bases and 0 bases, there was a span of 9 bases. CDR3 length: 15 residues. From germline, CDR1 is SGHRS and CDR2 YFSETQ. The data are from a study of blood T cell repertoires in COVID-19. This clonotype originated in a woman between 70 and 85 years old with acute or convalescent COVID-19. The sequencing input was peripheral blood. This chain links TRBV5-1 with TRBJ1-1; D possibly corresponds to TRBD1 (6 bases). This CDR3 is CASSLGTGLNTEAFF. CDR3 nucleotides: TGCGCCAGCAGCTTGGGTACAGGGCTGAACACTGAAGCTTTCTTT.